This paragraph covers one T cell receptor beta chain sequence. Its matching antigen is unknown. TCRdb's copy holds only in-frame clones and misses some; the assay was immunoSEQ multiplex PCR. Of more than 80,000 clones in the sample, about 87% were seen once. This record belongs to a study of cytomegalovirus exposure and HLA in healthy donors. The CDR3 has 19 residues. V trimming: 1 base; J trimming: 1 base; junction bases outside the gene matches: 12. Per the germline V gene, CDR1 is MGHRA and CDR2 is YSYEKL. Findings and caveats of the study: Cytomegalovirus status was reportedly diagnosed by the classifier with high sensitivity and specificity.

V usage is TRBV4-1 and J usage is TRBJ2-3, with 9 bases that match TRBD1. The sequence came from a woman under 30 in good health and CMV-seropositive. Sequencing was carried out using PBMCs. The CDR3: CASSQATGTGNPGTDTQYF. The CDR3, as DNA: TGCGCCAGCAGCCAAGCCACCGGGACAGGGAACCCCGGCACAGATACGCAGTATTTT.